The 9 T cell receptor beta chains below all came from one sample that was sequenced in a study of OX40 agonist ivuxolimab in advanced cancers. Measured with immunoSEQ multiplex PCR; TCRdb has only the in-frame clones, and not every one. This sample has about 58,000 clones, with more than 80% found just once. Source: CD4+ or CD8+ T cells sorted from blood, taken in a trial of the OX40 agonist ivuxolimab. All receptors derive from an adult with an advanced solid tumor such as melanoma, head and neck, liver or kidney cancer.

The V and J genes are TRBV5-1 and TRBJ1-1, with D possibly being TRBD1 (6 bases). V lost 0 bases and J 5 bases, leaving 14 bases between the germline ends. This CDR3 contains 15 residues. The germline V gene has CDR1 SGHRS and CDR2 YFSETQ. This CDR3 is CASSLAPDSGTEAFF. CDR3 nucleotide sequence: TGCGCCAGCAGCTTGGCCCCGGACAGCGGAACTGAAGCTTTCTTT.

This clone was counted once. V and J are TRBV5-1 and TRBJ2-5; no reliable D call. The CDR3 loop spans 13 amino acids. V shed 2 bases and J shed 5 bases, with 10 bases lying between them. CDR1 is SGHRS and CDR2 is YFSETQ in the germline V gene. This CDR3 reads CASSFGNPETQYF. CDR3 sequence (DNA): TGCGCCAGCAGCTTTGGGAATCCGGAGACCCAGTACTTC.

V and J are TRBV5-6 and TRBJ2-1; D is possibly TRBD2 (5 bases). The germline gives CDR1 SGHDT, CDR2 YYEEEE. This CDR3 region has 15 residues. The germline V and J ends were trimmed by 4 bases and 9 bases, with 20 bases remaining between them. Written as DNA, the CDR3 is TGTGCCAGCAGCCTAAGGGCAGGAGGAGCCGCTGAGCAGTTCTTC. Its protein is CASSLRAGGAAEQFF. The full variable domain, rest sourced from reference TRBV5-6 and TRBJ2-1, is DAGVTQSPTHLIKTRGQQVTLRCSPKSGHDTVSWYQQALGQGPQFIFQYYEEEERQRGNFPDRFSGHQFPNYSSELNVNALLLGDSALYLCASSLRAGGAAEQFFGPGTRLTVL.

This clone turned up a few times. V usage is TRBV6-5 and J usage is TRBJ1-5, with D unclear. There are 13 residues in the CDR3. Germline CDR1 is MNHEY and CDR2 is SVGAGI. V was trimmed by 5 bases and J by 4 bases, leaving 9 bases between them. CDR3: CASSRTDNQPQHF. CDR3 sequence (DNA): TGTGCCAGCAGTCGGACGGATAATCAGCCCCAGCATTTT.

The chain links TRBV14 to TRBJ2-2; D may be TRBD1 (6 bases). CDR3 length equals 15 residues. V was cut by 3 bases and J by 1 base, with 9 bases left in between. CDR1 is SGHDN and CDR2 is FVKESK in the germline V gene. CDR3 DNA sequence: TGTGCCAGCAGCCATCCGGGACAGAACACCGGGGAGCTGTTTTTT. Amino acids: CASSHPGQNTGELFF.

This clone is labeled medium-sized. The chain couples TRBV7-9 to TRBJ1-2; no reliable D call. The V gene's germline CDR1 is SEHNR and CDR2 FQNEAQ (reference sequence). The germline V and J ends were trimmed by 4 bases and 2 bases, with 14 bases remaining between them. This CDR3 spans 15 amino acids. In nucleotides, the CDR3 is TGTGCCAGCAGCTCGAGATTAACCCCAAACTATGGCTACACCTTC. Translated: CASSSRLTPNYGYTF.

The gene calls are TRBV19 and TRBJ2-3; D is possibly TRBD1 or TRBD2 (5 bases each). The CDR3 sequence is 18 residues long. Trimming removed 5 bases from V and 2 bases from J, with 23 bases in between. Germline V CDR1 and CDR2: LNHDA, SQIVND (reference sequence). CDR3 nucleotide sequence: TGTGCCAGTAGTGGGACCCTGAGAACAGGCGCTATCACAGATACGCAGTATTTT. Encoded protein: CASSGTLRTGAITDTQYF.

The J gene is TRBJ2-2, the V gene TRBV7-2, with no clear D. Germline values: CDR1 SGHTA, CDR2 FQGNSA. This CDR3 has 15 residues. V dropped 5 bases and J dropped 0 bases, with 10 bases sitting between them. Here the CDR3 DNA reads TGTGCCAGCAGCCCCACTGGGGCGAACACCGGGGAGCTGTTTTTT. It encodes CASSPTGANTGELFF. Based on the CDR3 plus reference TRBV7-2 and TRBJ2-2, the full variable domain is GAGVSQSPSNKVTEKGKDVELRCDPISGHTALYWYRQSLGQGLEFLIYFQGNSAPDKSGLPSDRFSAERTGGSVSTLTIQRTQQEDSAVYLCASSPTGANTGELFFGEGSRLTVL.

The CDR3 DNA sequence: TGTGCCAGCAGTTTATGGGCGGGGGCCCCCACCCAAGAGACCCAGTACTTC. Residues: CASSLWAGAPTQETQYF. The V call is TRBV28, the J call TRBJ2-5; D might be TRBD2 (7 bases). With 0 bases removed from V and 1 base from J, the gap between germline ends came to 15 bases. CDR3 length: 17 residues. Germline CDR1 reads MDHEN; CDR2 reads SYDVKM.